One T cell receptor beta chain is described in this entry. Its antigen is still unknown. A J-beta primer mix and a sample-barcoded 5' primer were used in a second PCR of about 6 to 12 cycles. TCRdb re-analysed the 5' RACE reads in MiXCR, keeping a single row per CDR3 protein. Found here are hundreds of thousands of distinct CDR3 sequences, about 27% of them singletons; the top ten hold over 3.5%. These data originate in a study of blood T cells in healthy people across ages. Study-level results: Versus aged donors, long-lived donors had higher diversity and more naive CD4+ cells. Considered underestimates were the diversity estimates obtained from one million T cells.

Per germline, CDR1 SEHNR and CDR2 FQNEAQ (reference sequence). The V end lost 5 bases, the J end lost 3 bases, and 22 bases lay between the germline ends. CDR3 length: 18 amino acids. These same data were also listed under a study on T cells of mothers and their children. This second report adds: Added by the second PCR's M1S primer were sample barcodes and 2-4 random nucleotides.

The TCR sequence derives from a boy aged 2 to 10 in good health. The V gene is TRBV7-9, the J gene TRBJ2-2; D may be TRBD1 (6 bases). Sequencing was done on a sample of blood. The CDR3 is CASSHAPEGDRDTGELFF. DNA for the CDR3: TGTGCCAGCAGCCACGCTCCCGAGGGGGATCGAGACACCGGGGAGCTGTTTTTT.